Listed below are T cell receptor beta chains from one sample, sequenced in a study of early T cells in non-severe SARS-CoV-2 infection. TCRdb re-derived calls from the 5' RACE reads in MiXCR, one entry per CDR3 protein. The data hold 35,000 to 45,000 distinct CDR3 sequences, with 5% to 6.5% observed a single time. The sample here was whole blood, taken at baseline. The source is an adult who was a healthcare worker with PCR-confirmed SARS-CoV-2 infection or an uninfected control (not recorded which). The CDR3 runs from the conserved cysteine through the conserved F or W. D genes are given only for firm matches. Part of the rows lack a size; the others show once, few, many or a class for expanded clones.

>-|TRBV25-1|few|TRBJ2-1
TGTGCCACTGCATATAGCTCCTACAATGAGCAGTTCTTC
CATAYSSYNEQFF
>TRBD2|TRBV7-2|-|TRBJ2-4
TGTGCCAGCAGCTTAGGGCTGGCGGGGGGGTCAAACATTCAGTACTTC
CASSLGLAGGSNIQYF
>-|TRBV18|many|TRBJ2-1
TGTGCCAGCTCATCCCTGGACTGGTCCAATGAGCAGTTCTTC
CASSSLDWSNEQFF
>-|TRBV28|many|TRBJ1-1
TGTGCCAGCAGCCTAGCAGGGAGGACTGAAGCTTTCTTT
CASSLAGRTEAFF
>-|TRBV30|-|TRBJ2-3
TGTGCCTGGAGTGTACGGTGGGGTGGAGATACGCAGTATTTT
CAWSVRWGGDTQYF
>TRBD1|TRBV5-1|many|TRBJ1-1
TGCGCCAGCAGCACGGGGGACAGTTTACACGAAGCTTTCTTT
CASSTGDSLHEAFF
>TRBD2|TRBV6-2/TRBV6-3|many|TRBJ2-1
TGTGCCAGCAGTTACGAGATAGCGGGGGTCTACAATGAGCAGTTCTTC
CASSYEIAGVYNEQFF
>-|TRBV7-2|few|TRBJ2-3
TGTGCCAGCAGCTTATACGACACAGATACGCAGTATTTT
CASSLYDTDTQYF
>-|TRBV27|-|TRBJ2-1
TGTGCCAGCAGTACTAGGGTCGGGGGCAATGAGCAGTTCTTC
CASSTRVGGNEQFF
>-|TRBV29-1|many|TRBJ1-1
TGCAGCGGGGAGGGGCCGAACACTGAAGCTTTCTTT
CSGEGPNTEAFF
>-|TRBV20-1|few|TRBJ2-3
TGCAGTGCTAGGGGACCGCTCCTCACAGATACGCAGTATTTT
CSARGPLLTDTQYF
>-|TRBV7-9|-|TRBJ1-1
TGTGCCAGCAGCCTAAGGGGGAACACTGAAGCTTTCTTT
CASSLRGNTEAFF
>TRBD1|TRBV3-1|few|TRBJ1-1
TGTGCCAGCAGCCGCAGGGACAGAGGAGGAACTGAAGCTTTCTTT
CASSRRDRGGTEAFF
>-|TRBV29-1|few|TRBJ1-2
TGCAGCGTTGATGGGGCACCTAACTATGGCTACACCTTC
CSVDGAPNYGYTF
>TRBD1|TRBV14|few|TRBJ2-3
TGTGCCAGCAGCCAACCTGGGGACAGGATCACAGATACGCAGTATTTT
CASSQPGDRITDTQYF
>-|TRBV3-1|-|TRBJ1-1
TGTGCCAGCAGCCAGAGGGACTGGGGCACTGAAGCTTTCTTT
CASSQRDWGTEAFF
>-|TRBV30|many|TRBJ2-2
TGTGCCTGGAGTGTAGGCGGGTTGGACACCGGGGAGCTGTTTTTT
CAWSVGGLDTGELFF
>-|TRBV7-9|-|TRBJ2-3
TGTGCCAGCAGCTCTTCTACAGGGAATAAAGATACGCAGTATTTT
CASSSSTGNKDTQYF
>TRBD2|TRBV6-2/TRBV6-3|many|TRBJ2-1
TGTGCCAGCAGTTGGCGGGGGGGATACAATGAGCAGTTCTTC
CASSWRGGYNEQFF
>-|TRBV19|few|TRBJ1-5
TGTGCCAGTACCGACCTTGTCGTCAATCAGCCCCAGCATTTT
CASTDLVVNQPQHF
>TRBD2|TRBV7-9|few|TRBJ2-7
TGTGCCAGCAGCTTAGAGCGACTAGCGGCTTACGAGCAGTACTTC
CASSLERLAAYEQYF
>-|TRBV12-3/TRBV12-4|-|TRBJ2-1
TGTGCCAGCAGTTTAGCTTACAGGGCTTCTGAGCAGTTCTTC
CASSLAYRASEQFF
>-|TRBV5-1|many|TRBJ2-1
TGCGCCAGCAGGCGGGCAGGGGAGTCCTACAATGAGCAGTTCTTC
CASRRAGESYNEQFF
>-|TRBV5-5|few|TRBJ1-2
TGTGCCAGCAGCTCAGATGTGTGGGGGTATAATGGCTACACCTTC
CASSSDVWGYNGYTF
>TRBD1|TRBV11-2|many|TRBJ1-1
TGTGCCAGCAGCTTAGAGTGGACAGGGAACACTGAAGCTTTCTTT
CASSLEWTGNTEAFF
>-|TRBV7-2|many|TRBJ2-3
TGTGCCAGCAGCTTAAGCGGGCCGGGCACAGATACGCAGTATTTT
CASSLSGPGTDTQYF
>-|TRBV7-9|-|TRBJ2-3
TGTGCCAGCAACCGGAGGGGTGGGAGCACAGATACGCAGTATTTT
CASNRRGGSTDTQYF
>-|TRBV21-1|many|TRBJ1-5
TGTGCCAGCAGCTCACTCAGGACGGACAATCAGCCCCAGCATTTT
CASSSLRTDNQPQHF
>-|TRBV27|few|TRBJ2-2
TGTGCCAGCAGTTTATTGGGACTTTTGAACACCGGGGAGCTGTTTTTT
CASSLLGLLNTGELFF
>TRBD2|TRBV7-2|few|TRBJ2-7
TGTGCCAGCAGCCATAGCGGGGGGGCATACGAGCAGTACTTC
CASSHSGGAYEQYF
>-|TRBV20-1|few|TRBJ2-7
TGCAGTGCTAGACGGGGGGCTATCTACGAGCAGTACTTC
CSARRGAIYEQYF
>-|TRBV2|-|TRBJ1-2
TGTGCCAGCAGTTCTTTGACAGGAGCGATTAACTATGGCTACACCTTC
CASSSLTGAINYGYTF
>-|TRBV7-2|many|TRBJ2-7
TGTGCCAGCAGCGCCGGATTCGTCGAGCAGTACTTC
CASSAGFVEQYF
>TRBD1|TRBV4-2|-|TRBJ2-7
TGTGCCAGCAGCCAAGTTTCCAGGGGGCTGAACGAGCAGTACTTC
CASSQVSRGLNEQYF
>-|TRBV28|-|TRBJ2-7
TGTGCCAGCAGGGACACCCGCGCCTCCGGGAAGCAGTACTTC
CASRDTRASGKQYF
>-|TRBV5-1|few|TRBJ2-7
TGCGCCAGCAGCTTGGATTCGGGGGCCGGCTACGAGCAGTACTTC
CASSLDSGAGYEQYF
>-|TRBV2|many|TRBJ2-2
TGTGCCAGCAGTGAACAGGGCATGAACACCGGGGAGCTGTTTTTT
CASSEQGMNTGELFF
>-|TRBV18|few|TRBJ1-5
TGTGCCAGCTCACCGGGGACACCTAGCAATCAGCCCCAGCATTTT
CASSPGTPSNQPQHF
>-|TRBV6-2/TRBV6-3|-|TRBJ2-5
TGTGCCAGCAGTCCAGGAGAGACCCAGTACTTC
CASSPGETQYF
>-|TRBV12-3/TRBV12-4|many|TRBJ2-5
TGTGCCAGCAGTTTAGCGGGGACCCGGACAAAGACCCAGTACTTC
CASSLAGTRTKTQYF
>-|TRBV4-3|many|TRBJ2-7
TGCGCCAGCAGCCTATCGGTTACCTCCTACGAGCAGTACTTC
CASSLSVTSYEQYF
>-|TRBV7-9|few|TRBJ2-7
TGTGCCAGCAGCTTAAATAACTACGAGCAGTACTTC
CASSLNNYEQYF
>-|TRBV7-2|many|TRBJ2-1
TGTGCCAGCAGCCTAGACAGCTACAATGAGCAGTTCTTC
CASSLDSYNEQFF
>-|TRBV20-1|many|TRBJ2-7
TGCAGTGCCACGGACAGATACGAGCAGTACTTC
CSATDRYEQYF
>TRBD1|TRBV7-9|many|TRBJ2-3
TGTGCCAGCAGCGCGACAGGGGTTAGCACAGATACGCAGTATTTT
CASSATGVSTDTQYF
>-|TRBV7-9|-|TRBJ2-3
TGTGCCAGCAGCTTAATGGTCGCAGATACGCAGTATTTT
CASSLMVADTQYF
>TRBD1|TRBV28|many|TRBJ1-6
TGTGCCAGCAGTCCTTGGACAGGGAATTCACCCCTCCACTTT
CASSPWTGNSPLHF